Listed here are 18 T cell receptor beta chains from one sample, sequenced in a study of T cell responses to AZD1222 COVID-19 vaccine. Profiled with immunoSEQ multiplex PCR; TCRdb holds only in-frame clones, not every one. The sample has about 130,000 clones; 70% to 90% are singletons. The sample in question was peripheral blood, obtained on day 0 of AZD1222 vaccination. The receptors derive from an adult in good health.

The rearrangement joins TRBV28 to TRBJ1-2, with D unresolved. Germline V gene sequence: CDR1 MDHEN, CDR2 SYDVKM. The CDR3 runs 12 residues. The V and J ends lost 4 bases and 5 bases respectively, with 8 bases between them. CDR3 nucleotides: TGTGCCAGCAGTTCTCAGCTGTATGGCTACACCTTC. Residues: CASSSQLYGYTF.

CDR3 in DNA: TGCGCCAGCAGCCAAGTATTGGGCGGGGGCCTCTTCAATGAGCAGTTCTTC. Translating it yields CASSQVLGGGLFNEQFF. V is TRBV4-3 and J is TRBJ2-1, with a tentative D call TRBD2 (7 bases). Germline loops: CDR1 LGHNA, CDR2 YSLEER. This CDR3 has 17 amino acids. Trimming pared 1 base from V and 6 bases from J, leaving 19 bases between.

The V call is TRBV5-1, the J call TRBJ1-2; D is uncertain. Trimming took 2 bases from V and 6 from J, leaving 14 bases between them. CDR3 size: 14 residues. Germline CDR1 reads SGHRS; CDR2 reads YFSETQ. The CDR3 sequence: CASSFETPRDGYTF. In DNA, the CDR3 is TGCGCCAGCAGCTTCGAAACCCCAAGGGATGGCTACACCTTC.

A single count supports this clone. The chain carries TRBV5-1 and TRBJ2-7; the D is unclear. Germline assignment: CDR1 SGHRS and CDR2 YFSETQ. With 0 bases removed from V and 2 bases from J, the gap between germline ends came to 6 bases. This CDR3 is built from 13 residues. The CDR3 sequence: CASSLGEPYEQYF. In DNA form, the CDR3 reads TGCGCCAGCAGCTTGGGTGAGCCCTACGAGCAGTACTTC. The entire variable domain, with the rest obtained from reference TRBV5-1 and TRBJ2-7, is as follows: KAGVTQTPRYLIKTRGQQVTLSCSPISGHRSVSWYQQTPGQGLQFLFEYFSETQRNKGNFPGRFSGRQFSNSRSEMNVSTLELGDSALYLCASSLGEPYEQYFGPGTRLTVT.

CDR3 DNA: TGTGCCAGTAGTATATGGGCTAACTATGGCTACACCTTC. Residues: CASSIWANYGYTF. The J gene is TRBJ1-2, the V gene TRBV19; D gene uncertain. The V end lost 2 bases, the J end lost 0 bases, and 4 bases lay between the germline ends. Per germline, CDR1 LNHDA and CDR2 SQIVND (reference sequence). The CDR3 is 13 amino acids.

The chain employs TRBV19 and TRBJ2-7; 9 nucleotides line up with TRBD2. The CDR3 runs 14 residues. J was trimmed by 7 bases and V by 6 bases; bases with no gene match: 10. The germline CDR1 and CDR2 sequences are LNHDA and SQIVND (reference sequence). This chain's CDR3 is CASRFTRTSAEQYF. The CDR3 DNA sequence: TGTGCCAGTAGATTTACCCGGACTAGCGCGGAGCAGTACTTC.

This chain joins TRBV9 and TRBJ2-7, with 10 bases fitting TRBD2. Germline CDR1 and CDR2: SGDLS and YYNGEE. Germline trimming cut 4 bases from V and 3 bases from J; bases unmatched to any gene: 1. The CDR3 length is 13 residues. The CDR3 loop reads CASSPSGGYEQYF. Here the CDR3 DNA reads TGTGCCAGCAGCCCTAGCGGGGGCTACGAGCAGTACTTC.

CDR3 nucleotides: TGTGCCAGCAGTTTCGGAGCTAACTATGGCTACACCTTC. It codes for CASSFGANYGYTF. This chain connects TRBV12-3 or TRBV12-4 to TRBJ1-2; D unresolved. Trimming cost V 3 bases and J 0 bases, with 5 bases left between them. The CDR3 totals 13 residues.

This clone was counted between two and nine times. V gene TRBV18 combines with J gene TRBJ1-1; D not certain. V lost 3 bases and J 3 bases, leaving 8 bases between the germline ends. Germline V lookup: CDR1 KGHSH, CDR2 LQKENI. The CDR3 totals 13 residues. In DNA, the CDR3 is TGTGCCAGCTCACCGGACTCTCACACTGAAGCTTTCTTT. It translates to CASSPDSHTEAFF.

The chain uses TRBV4-2 and TRBJ1-2; D not resolved. With 3 bases removed from V and 7 bases from J, the gap between germline ends came to 21 bases. The V gene's germline CDR1 is LGHNA and CDR2 YNFKEQ. The CDR3 has 16 residues. CDR3 loop: CASSQKGQRNLGGYTF. CDR3 nucleotide sequence: TGTGCCAGCAGCCAGAAGGGCCAGCGAAATTTGGGTGGCTACACCTTC.

The V call is TRBV5-5, the J call TRBJ2-5; 8 bases are shared with TRBD1. The germline CDR1 and CDR2 sequences are SGHKS and YYEKEE (reference sequence). This CDR3 is built from 18 residues. V shed 0 bases and J 7 bases; nucleotides not matched to a gene: 17. CDR3 sequence reads: CASSLASLKDRGYRTQYF. The CDR3 region has the DNA TGTGCCAGCAGCTTGGCCAGTTTGAAAGACAGGGGCTATAGGACCCAGTACTTC.

This clone was seen at least ten times. The chain is built from TRBV4-2 and TRBJ1-5; D remains ambiguous. The CDR3 has 13 amino acids. Germline CDR1 is LGHNA and CDR2 is YNFKEQ. V lost 5 bases, J lost 5 bases, and 10 bases lay in between. The DNA for the CDR3 is TGTGCCAGCAGCGCTTACAGAGATCAGCCCCAGCATTTT. Translating gives CASSAYRDQPQHF.

This clone was observed a single time. The chain's CDR3 is CASSESTGPEQYF. CDR3 nucleotide sequence: TGTGCCAGCAGTGAGTCGACAGGTCCCGAGCAGTACTTC. The V call is TRBV6-1, the J call TRBJ2-7; D is possibly TRBD1 (6 bases). V was shortened by 3 bases and J by 6 bases, with 12 bases between the two germline ends. Germline CDR1 and CDR2: MNHNS and SASEGT. The CDR3 spans 13 residues.

The V gene is TRBV21-1, the J gene TRBJ1-6; the table's D call of TRBD1 was not tested on the DNA. TRBV21-1 constitutes a pseudogene. The length of the CDR3 is 15 residues. This chain's CDR3 is CASSKDNSYNSPLHF. The CDR3 bases are TGTGCCAGCAGCAAAGACAACTCCTATAATTCACCCCTCCACTTT.

This chain joins TRBV10-3 and TRBJ1-5; D remains ambiguous. Per germline, CDR1 ENHRY and CDR2 SYGVKD. CDR3 length: 12 amino acids. The ends were cut back, 3 bases at V and 4 bases at J, with 4 bases in the middle. CDR3 residues: CAISERNQPQHF. DNA of the CDR3: TGTGCCATCAGTGAACGTAATCAGCCCCAGCATTTT.

The chain joins TRBV28 to TRBJ1-5, with TRBD1 matching over 10 bases. This CDR3 spans 19 amino acids. J was trimmed by 1 base and V by 5 bases; bases with no gene match: 14. CDR1 and CDR2 (germline): MDHEN, SYDVKM. The CDR3 DNA reads as TGTGCCAGCAGTCCGACAGGGGGCCTTTATGTGAAGAGCAATCAGCCCCAGCATTTT. Residues: CASSPTGGLYVKSNQPQHF.

The chain combines TRBV9 with TRBJ1-4; D remains unclear. The CDR3 is 14 residues long. CDR1 is SGDLS and CDR2 is YYNGEE in the germline V gene. V was shortened by 3 bases and J by 0 bases, with 6 bases between the two germline ends. CDR3 residues: CASSGFSTNEKLFF. The CDR3 DNA reads as TGTGCCAGCAGCGGGTTCTCAACTAATGAAAAACTGTTTTTT.

Worth noting for this clone: The same CDR3 can be traced to other DNA sequences in this sample. The chain recombines TRBV5-1 with TRBJ2-3, with a weak D call TRBD2 (5 bases). V gave up 4 bases and J gave up 0 bases, with 9 bases separating them. This CDR3 is 14 amino acids long. The germline CDR1 and CDR2 sequences are SGHRS and YFSETQ. CDR3 amino acids: CASSLRGSTDTQYF. The CDR3 region has the DNA TGCGCCAGCAGCCTTAGAGGGAGCACAGATACGCAGTATTTT.